This T cell receptor (beta chain) was identified in a study of blood T cell repertoires in COVID-19. Across the whole study: The analysed material was cDNA or gDNA that came from T cells, B-cell-depleted T cells, or PBMCs.

This CDR3 is built from 13 residues. Trimming took off 1 base at V and 2 bases at J, with 6 bases between the two ends. Germline loops: CDR1 SGHVS, CDR2 FQNEAQ. Methods used by the authors: Estimation of nucleated cell counts was performed using reference gene primer amplification. The protocol was immunoSEQ multiplex PCR, while the TCRdb copy is restricted to in-frame clones and leaves out a portion. Clone size and the V and J calls come from that table; the DNA yielded D and trimming. Of about 240,000 clones detected, 70% to 90% appear once; the ten largest clones hold roughly 3.3%. This sequence joins TRBV7-8 and TRBJ2-7; TRBD2 is a possible D gene (6 bases). This TCR was recovered from a middle-aged woman with acute COVID-19. Input material: PBMCs or T cells enriched from blood (not recorded which). The CDR3 DNA follows: TGTGCCAGCAGCTTAGGACTAGCCTACGAGCAGTACTTC. It is translated as CASSLGLAYEQYF.